The 12 T cell receptor beta chains below all came from one sample that was sequenced in a study of T cell clonality in common variable immunodeficiency. TCRdb's table, derived via immunoSEQ multiplex PCR, lists solely in-frame clones and lacks some. Sampling found some 54,000 clones, none seen once. Sample: peripheral blood mononuclear cells. Every receptor here comes from a person aged 18-70 years in good health.

Concerning this clone: The CDR3 is cut off 3 residues early in the read; its end comes from the germline J gene. The chain has TRBV23-1 and TRBJ1-2; a weak D match, TRBD1 (6 bases). TRBV23-1 is designated an ORF whose function remains uncertain. CDR3 length: 15 residues. V shed 2 bases and J shed 4 bases, with 14 bases lying between them. CDR3 DNA (partial): TGCGCCAGCAGTCAAATACAGGGCGGGCCCTATGGC. Amino acids: CASSQIQGGPYG. The whole CDR3 is CASSQIQGGPYGYTF.

This clone was seen many times. The read terminates 3 residues before the CDR3 end, so the remaining end is supplied by the germline J gene. The J gene is TRBJ2-5, the V gene TRBV30; possibly TRBD1 for D (8 bases). The CDR3 contains 17 residues. CDR1 is GTSNPN, CDR2 SVGIG, per germline (reference sequence). The V and J ends lost 0 bases and 3 bases respectively, with 20 bases between them. The sequenced CDR3 bases are TGTGCCTGGAGTGTACGAACGAGGACAGGGAGGGAAGAGACC. Protein: CAWSVRTRTGREET. The whole CDR3 sequence reads CAWSVRTRTGREETQYF. Based on the CDR3 plus reference TRBV30 and TRBJ2-5, the full variable domain is SQTIHQWPATLVQPVGSPLSLECTVEGTSNPNLYWYRQAAGRGLQLLFYSVGIGQISSEVPQNLSASRPQDRQFILSSKKLLLSDSGFYLCAWSVRTRTGREETQYFGPGTRLLVL.

This clone was seen many times. The CDR3 goes on 3 residues after the read ends, and that part is filled in from the germline J gene. The genes are TRBV20-1 and TRBJ1-6; a weak D match, TRBD1 (5 bases). Per germline, CDR1 DFQATT and CDR2 SNEGSKA (reference sequence). The ends were cut back, 0 bases at V and 10 bases at J, with 19 bases in the middle. CDR3 length: 16 residues. The CDR3 here is CSARDGAGPASSPLHF. CDR3 bases read: TGCAGTGCTAGAGATGGGGCAGGGCCCGCGAGCTCACCC.

This clone has a count of ten or more. The read terminates 3 residues before the CDR3 end, so the remaining end is supplied by the germline J gene. The chain joins TRBV13 to TRBJ2-3; D call uncertain. The CDR3 extends over 15 amino acids. Trimming shortened V by 5 bases and J by 1 base, and 13 bases separated the two germline ends. The germline gives CDR1 PRHDT, CDR2 FYEKMQ (reference sequence). The CDR3 is CASSTRASRTDTQYF. The CDR3 DNA, read in part, is TGTGCCAGCAGCACACGAGCTAGTCGCACAGATACG.

In this sample, this clone turned up many times. The read falls 3 residues short of the CDR3 end, and the missing part is taken from the germline J gene. J is TRBJ2-1 and V is TRBV11-2; TRBD1 is a possible D gene (5 bases). Trimming removed 2 bases at V and 5 bases at J, with 13 bases between. This CDR3 is 15 amino acids long. From germline, CDR1 is SGHAT and CDR2 FQNNGV. The CDR3 region is CASSLRWGENNEQFF. Partial CDR3 DNA: TGTGCCAGCAGCTTACGCTGGGGCGAAAACAATGAG.

This clone has ten or more counts. From the germline J gene comes the end of the CDR3, since the read stops 3 residues before it. The rearrangement joins TRBV5-1 to TRBJ2-3; 8 nucleotides line up with TRBD2. This CDR3 is 15 amino acids long. After removal of 5 bases from V and 0 bases from J, the junction contained 5 bases not matched to a gene. Germline lookup yields CDR1 SGHRS and CDR2 YFSETQ. Partial CDR3 DNA: TGCGCCAGCAGTGCTAGCGGGTCTAGCACAGATACG. Protein: CASSASGSSTDT. The full CDR3 protein is CASSASGSSTDTQYF.

At least ten counts were recorded for this clone. The read ends 3 residues before the CDR3 terminus; that terminus is restored from the germline J gene. V is TRBV20-1 and J is TRBJ2-5, with 10 bases identical to TRBD2. Germline values: CDR1 DFQATT, CDR2 SNEGSKA (reference sequence). The CDR3 is 19 residues long. The CDR3 bases that were read are TGCAGTGCTAGAGACGCTAGCGGGGGCTCATCCCTTCAACGGAGAACC. This codes for CSARDASGGSSLQRRT. The entire CDR3 reads CSARDASGGSSLQRRTQYF.

This clone was recorded at least ten times. The CDR3 is cut off 3 residues early in the read; its end comes from the germline J gene. The chain combines TRBV7-3 with TRBJ1-2; maybe TRBD1 (5 bases). CDR3 length equals 14 residues. V dropped 0 bases and J dropped 4 bases, with 9 bases sitting between them. CDR1 is SGHTA and CDR2 is FQGTGA in the germline V gene. The CDR3 bases that were read are TGTGCCAGCAGCTTAACAGGGGCCTCCTATGGC. This gives the protein CASSLTGASYG. The entire CDR3 protein reads CASSLTGASYGYTF.

This clone was detected many times. With the read ending 3 residues before the CDR3 end, the germline J gene is used to fill in that end. The gene calls are TRBV6-1 and TRBJ1-4; D is uncertain. Trimming cost V 2 bases and J 4 bases, with 11 bases left between them. Per germline, CDR1 MNHNS and CDR2 SASEGT. This CDR3 contains 15 residues. CDR3 bases read: TGTGCCAGCAGTGAATTGAGGCCGCTTAATGAAAAA. It translates to CASSELRPLNEK. The complete CDR3 sequence is CASSELRPLNEKLFF.

Ten or more counts support this clone. Read sequence stops 3 residues before the CDR3 end, and the germline J gene provides the missing end. The chain links TRBV6-1 to TRBJ1-5; perhaps TRBD1 as D (5 bases). The V gene's germline CDR1 is MNHNS and CDR2 SASEGT. CDR3 length: 15 residues. Trimming removed 2 bases at V and 0 bases at J, with 8 bases between. The CDR3 loop is CASSEKGYSNQPQHF. Incomplete CDR3 DNA: TGTGCCAGCAGTGAAAAGGGGTATAGCAATCAGCCC.

The sample holds many counts of this clone. From the germline J gene comes the end of the CDR3, since the read stops 3 residues before it. The chain employs TRBV19 and TRBJ2-3; D is possibly TRBD2 (6 bases). The length of the CDR3 is 14 residues. The V end lost 8 bases, the J end lost 1 base, and 13 bases lay between the germline ends. CDR1 and CDR2 (germline): LNHDA, SQIVND (reference sequence). The CDR3 region is CASQAGFGTDTQYF. The sequenced CDR3 bases are TGTGCCAGTCAAGCGGGTTTCGGCACAGATACG.

This clone was recorded at least ten times. The read ends 3 residues early relative to the CDR3; the germline J gene fills the gap. The V and J genes are TRBV6-1 and TRBJ1-6; no definite D call. Germline CDR1 is MNHNS and CDR2 is SASEGT. Trimming took 2 bases from V and 8 from J, leaving 10 bases between them. CDR3 length: 14 amino acids. The sequenced CDR3 bases are TGTGCCAGCAGTGAATTTCAGGAGGATTCACCC. Translated: CASSEFQEDSP. The complete CDR3 sequence is CASSEFQEDSPLHF.